The following is a TCR beta chain sequence with its context. This sample is drawn from a study of blood T cell repertoires in COVID-19. Study information: COVID-19 samples, acute and convalescent, were from the United States, Italy and Spain.

Method: immunoSEQ multiplex PCR; TCRdb's copy keeps in-frame clones and lacks some. The sample records fewer than 180,000 clones, 65% to 90% being singletons. This sequence originates from a man between 65 and 85 years old with acute or convalescent COVID-19. Sequences were obtained from peripheral blood.

Here the CDR3 DNA reads TGTGCCAGCAGCTTACCCCGAAGTGGTGGGCGGGAGGTCTCCGGGGAGCTGTTTTTT. Residues: CASSLPRSGGREVSGELFF. The J gene is TRBJ2-2, the V gene TRBV7-9; TRBD2 matches at 8 bases. The junction had 17 bases not matched to a gene; V was cut back by 2 bases and J by 6 bases. The germline V gene has CDR1 SEHNR and CDR2 FQNEAQ (reference sequence). CDR3 length: 19 amino acids. Filled out from reference TRBV7-9 and TRBJ2-2, the complete variable domain reads DTGVSQNPRHKITKRGQNVTFRCDPISEHNRLYWYRQTLGQGPEFLTYFQNEAQLEKSRLLSDRFSAERPKGSFSTLEIQRTEQGDSAMYLCASSLPRSGGREVSGELFFGEGSRLTVL.